One sample yielded the 31 T cell receptor beta chains listed below, sequenced in a study of blood T cells in healthy people across ages. Primed by a sample-barcoded 5' primer and a J-beta primer mix, a second PCR proceeded for about 6 to 11 cycles. One entry per CDR3 protein results from TCRdb running MiXCR on the 5' RACE reads. The sample contains 1.5 million to 2 million distinct CDR3 sequences, around 50% of which appear only once. The source material was blood. Every receptor here comes from a woman in her thirties or forties in good health.

The chain uses TRBV6-5 and TRBJ2-3; 10 bases line up with TRBD2. CDR1 is MNHEY and CDR2 is SVGAGI in the germline V gene. With 0 bases clipped from V and 4 bases from J, the junction kept 7 bases outside the gene matches. CDR3 length: 17 amino acids. CDR3 sequence: CASSYSRSGGAPDTQYF. CDR3 DNA sequence: TGTGCCAGCAGTTACTCGAGGAGCGGGGGGGCACCAGATACGCAGTATTTT.

The J gene is TRBJ1-2, the V gene TRBV3-1, with D perhaps TRBD1 (6 bases). CDR1 is LGHDT, CDR2 YNNKEL, per germline (reference sequence). V lost 6 bases and J 2 bases, leaving 25 bases between the germline ends. CDR3 size: 18 residues. Written as DNA, the CDR3 is TGTGCCAGCAGACCGCGTAAAGAGGGGACAACCTTAAACTATGGCTACACCTTC. Its protein is CASRPRKEGTTLNYGYTF.

CDR3: CASSSTTRLEETQYF. The CDR3 DNA reads as TGTGCCAGCAGCTCCACCACGAGACTAGAAGAGACCCAGTACTTC. V usage is TRBV7-9 and J usage is TRBJ2-5; D might be TRBD2 (6 bases). V was trimmed by 4 bases and J by 3 bases, leaving 15 bases between them. Germline loops: CDR1 SEHNR, CDR2 FQNEAQ (reference sequence). The CDR3 covers 15 residues.

The chain joins TRBV9 to TRBJ2-1, with 7 bases aligning to TRBD1. J gave up 2 bases and V 0 bases, and 5 bases lay outside the gene matches. In germline, CDR1 is SGDLS, CDR2 YYNGEE. The CDR3 is 16 residues long. The chain's CDR3 is CASSVGVGQAYNEQFF. Written as DNA, the CDR3 is TGTGCCAGCAGCGTAGGGGTTGGACAGGCCTACAATGAGCAGTTCTTC.

V and J are TRBV29-1 and TRBJ2-5, with TRBD1 matching over 7 bases. The CDR3 loop spans 15 amino acids. Germline loops: CDR1 SQVTM, CDR2 ANQGSEA. V was pared by 6 bases and J by 5 bases, with 15 bases of the junction left unmatched. In DNA form, the CDR3 reads TGCAGCGTCGACGCGGACAGGACTCTCGGTGAGACCCAGTACTTC. Translating it yields CSVDADRTLGETQYF.

This clonotype was counted a single time. The CDR3 reads CASSYNSGAGYTF. The CDR3 nucleotides read TGTGCCAGCAGTTACAATTCCGGGGCTGGCTACACCTTC. The V call is TRBV6-5, the J call TRBJ1-2, with a tentative D call TRBD1 (5 bases). V gave up 2 bases and J gave up 7 bases, with 11 bases separating them. This CDR3 is 13 amino acids long. Germline values: CDR1 MNHEY, CDR2 SVGAGI.

V is TRBV3-1 and J is TRBJ2-5; TRBD1 aligns across 9 bases. The CDR3 is 15 residues long. From germline, CDR1 is LGHDT and CDR2 YNNKEL (reference sequence). With V trimmed by 2 bases and J by 4 bases, 5 bases remained unmatched. CDR3 DNA sequence: TGTGCCAGCAGCCAATCCACAGGGGGCGGAGAGACCCAGTACTTC. It specifies CASSQSTGGGETQYF.

The chain has TRBV12-3 or TRBV12-4 and TRBJ2-7; TRBD1 aligns across 11 bases. Judging by the DNA end, TRBJ2-5 fits better; the J call may be wrong. This CDR3 has 14 amino acids. CDR3 loop: CASSLRTGGVTQYF. CDR3 coding DNA: TGTGCCAGCAGTTTAAGGACAGGGGGCGTGACCCAGTACTTC.

V is TRBV7-9 and J is TRBJ2-7, with 9 bases identical to TRBD1. The CDR3 covers 16 residues. Trimming cost V 5 bases and J 3 bases; bases outside gene matches: 11. CDR1 SEHNR and CDR2 FQNEAQ come from the germline V gene (reference sequence). CDR3: CASSPGRDRAFYEQYF. Here the CDR3 DNA reads TGTGCCAGCAGCCCAGGCCGGGACAGGGCCTTCTACGAGCAGTACTTC.

The chain links TRBV18 to TRBJ2-4; TRBD2 is a possible D gene (5 bases). The V gene lost 6 bases and the J gene lost 13 bases, with 22 bases spanning the gap. The CDR3 has 14 amino acids. CDR1 KGHSH and CDR2 LQKENI come from the germline V gene. The CDR3 coding sequence is TGTGCCAGCTCCCGGGGTGGCGTTGGGGATGAGCAGTACTTC. Its translation is CASSRGGVGDEQYF.

This clonotype was seen a single time. V usage is TRBV6-2 or TRBV6-3 and J usage is TRBJ2-7; D is possibly TRBD1 or TRBD2 (5 bases each). V lost 0 bases to trimming and J lost 3 bases, with 15 bases between them. CDR3 length: 16 amino acids. Germline V gene lookup returns CDR1 MNHEY and CDR2 SVGEGT. The CDR3 nucleotides read TGTGCCAGCAGTTACTCTGGGACCGAATCCATCTACGAGCAGTACTTC. It translates to CASSYSGTESIYEQYF.

The chain recombines TRBV20-1 with TRBJ2-4, with 7 bases fitting TRBD2. The V gene end was trimmed by 7 bases and the J gene end by 2 bases; junction bases not matched to a gene: 5. The CDR3 runs 13 residues. Looked up from germline, CDR1 is DFQATT and CDR2 is SNEGSKA (reference sequence). CDR3 in DNA: TGCAGTGGTCGGGGGGAAACCAAAAACATTCAGTACTTC. It translates to CSGRGETKNIQYF.

The genes are TRBV25-1 and TRBJ2-7; D ambiguous. V shed 8 bases and J shed 6 bases, with 23 bases lying between them. In germline, CDR1 is MGHDK, CDR2 SYGVNS. The CDR3 length is 15 residues. CDR3 loop: CASRSAREVLGEQYF. The CDR3 DNA follows: TGTGCCAGCCGTTCCGCCCGTGAGGTCCTGGGCGAGCAGTACTTC.

The chain links TRBV29-1 to TRBJ2-5; 9 bases agree with TRBD2. CDR1 is SQVTM and CDR2 is ANQGSEA in the germline V gene. V trimming: 5 bases; J trimming: 11 bases; junction bases outside the gene matches: 12. The CDR3 consists of 13 residues. Written as DNA, the CDR3 is TGCAGCGTTTCCGGGACTAGCTTCAATGAGCAGTACTTC. It codes for CSVSGTSFNEQYF.

This clonotype was picked up a small number of times. The J gene is TRBJ2-5, the V gene TRBV28, with D tentatively TRBD1 (6 bases). Germline V gene data show CDR1 as MDHEN and CDR2 as SYDVKM. V was trimmed by 4 bases and J by 4 bases, leaving 19 bases between them. The CDR3 runs to 16 residues. The CDR3 DNA sequence: TGTGCCAGCAGTTCGAACAGGGCGGTCGGACGAGAGACCCAGTACTTC. Its translation: CASSSNRAVGRETQYF. Using reference TRBV28 and TRBJ2-5 for the parts outside the CDR3, the full variable domain is DVKVTQSSRYLVKRTGEKVFLECVQDMDHENMFWYRQDPGLGLRLIYFSYDVKMKEKGDIPEGYSVSREKKERFSLILESASTNQTSMYLCASSSNRAVGRETQYFGPGTRLLVL.

The chain employs TRBV28 and TRBJ2-7, with a tentative D call TRBD1 (5 bases). From germline, CDR1 is MDHEN and CDR2 SYDVKM. CDR3 length: 14 amino acids. With 6 bases removed from V and 0 bases from J, the gap between germline ends came to 12 bases. The CDR3 loop is CASRRGNPSYEQYF. The CDR3 bases are TGTGCCAGCAGAAGGGGCAACCCCTCCTACGAGCAGTACTTC.

The table lists this clonotype with a few counts. V gene TRBV6-5 combines with J gene TRBJ1-2, with 7 bases aligning to TRBD1. The CDR3 length is 14 residues. From germline, CDR1 is MNHEY and CDR2 SVGAGI. After removal of 0 bases from V and 4 bases from J, the junction contained 2 bases not matched to a gene. CDR3 nucleotide sequence: TGTGCCAGCAGTTACTCGCACAGGGGCTATGGCTACACCTTC. Translating gives CASSYSHRGYGYTF.

The chain employs TRBV5-1 and TRBJ1-6, with a tentative D call TRBD1 (5 bases). V lost 2 bases, J lost 8 bases, and 14 bases lay in between. CDR1 SGHRS and CDR2 YFSETQ come from the germline V gene. The CDR3 has 15 residues. In DNA, the CDR3 is TGCGCCAGCAGCTTCGCCCAGGGTGGAGATTCACCCCTCCACTTT. It is translated as CASSFAQGGDSPLHF.

V usage is TRBV29-1 and J usage is TRBJ2-4, with D perhaps TRBD2 (6 bases). The CDR3 is made up of 15 amino acids. Looked up from germline, CDR1 is SQVTM and CDR2 is ANQGSEA. V shed 0 bases and J shed 13 bases, with 22 bases lying between them. Written as DNA, the CDR3 is TGCAGCGTTGAAGATCCCCGGGACTTTACGGTCGGGCAGTACTTC. Its translation is CSVEDPRDFTVGQYF.

This chain uses TRBV12-3 or TRBV12-4 with TRBJ2-2; D is unresolved. Between the trimmed V and J ends, which lost 5 bases and 7 bases, there was a span of 14 bases. The CDR3 is made up of 14 amino acids. In DNA form, the CDR3 reads TGTGCCAGCAGTCAGACGGCTTCCAACGGGGAGCTGTTTTTT. Protein: CASSQTASNGELFF.

The chain is built from TRBV5-4 and TRBJ2-3, with 7 bases that match TRBD1. The CDR3 extends over 16 amino acids. Germline V gene data show CDR1 as SGHNT and CDR2 as YYREEE (reference sequence). V shed 4 bases and J 3 bases; nucleotides not matched to a gene: 11. For the CDR3, the DNA is TGTGCCAGCAGCCCCCGGCAGGGGGTCGTGACAGATACGCAGTATTTT. Residues: CASSPRQGVVTDTQYF.

The chain carries TRBV28 and TRBJ2-6; D is unclear. The CDR3 totals 18 residues. Germline lookup yields CDR1 MDHEN and CDR2 SYDVKM. V was cut by 5 bases and J by 0 bases, with 17 bases left in between. The CDR3, as DNA: TGTGCCAGCAGTGGGTTTCTAGGCCCGAGCTCTGGGGCCAACGTCCTGACTTTC. Translated: CASSGFLGPSSGANVLTF. Complete variable domain (other parts from reference TRBV28 and TRBJ2-6): DVKVTQSSRYLVKRTGEKVFLECVQDMDHENMFWYRQDPGLGLRLIYFSYDVKMKEKGDIPEGYSVSREKKERFSLILESASTNQTSMYLCASSGFLGPSSGANVLTFGAGSRLTVL.

The rearrangement uses TRBV7-9 and TRBJ1-5, with TRBD1 as a possible D gene (5 bases). CDR1 and CDR2 from the germline V gene are SEHNR and FQNEAQ (reference sequence). There are 17 residues in the CDR3. The V gene lost 0 bases and the J gene lost 7 bases, with 19 bases spanning the gap. CDR3 sequence reads: CASSLAGGIGADQPQHF. CDR3 bases: TGTGCCAGCAGCTTAGCCGGGGGGATAGGGGCAGACCAGCCCCAGCATTTT.

As for this clonotype: It may be a read error: a sequence one base away is much more abundant. The rearrangement uses TRBV13 and TRBJ2-7; a possible D gene is TRBD2 (6 bases). The J call is uncertain, as TRBJ2-5 better fits the DNA end. Germline loops: CDR1 PRHDT, CDR2 FYEKMQ (reference sequence). This CDR3 region has 15 residues. CDR3 in amino acids: CASGLSGRRGETQYF. Here the CDR3 DNA reads TGTGCCAGCGGCTTATCAGGGCGGCGGGGAGAGACCCAGTACTTC.

This chain joins TRBV28 and TRBJ1-5, with TRBD1 matching 10 bases. Trimming at V came to 4 bases and at J to 4 bases, leaving 7 bases not matched to a gene. The germline V gene has CDR1 MDHEN and CDR2 SYDVKM. This CDR3 spans 16 amino acids. The CDR3 sequence is CASSSETGGFNQPQHF. CDR3 in DNA: TGTGCCAGCAGTTCGGAGACAGGGGGCTTTAATCAGCCCCAGCATTTT.

This sequence joins TRBV28 and TRBJ1-2, with D tentatively TRBD1 (5 bases). Germline-derived CDR1 and CDR2 are MDHEN and SYDVKM. The V end lost 2 bases, the J end lost 6 bases, and 13 bases lay between the germline ends. The CDR3 is 14 residues long. The CDR3 protein is CASSLNSQGHGYTF. The CDR3 DNA sequence: TGTGCCAGCAGTTTAAACTCGCAGGGACATGGCTACACCTTC.

This clonotype was counted between two and nine times. The V and J genes are TRBV4-1 and TRBJ2-1, with TRBD1 as a possible D gene (5 bases). The CDR3 contains 12 residues. Germline assignment: CDR1 MGHRA and CDR2 YSYEKL. V was shortened by 5 bases and J by 10 bases, with 12 bases between the two germline ends. The chain's CDR3 is CASSAGGAEQFF. In DNA form, the CDR3 reads TGCGCCAGCAGCGCTGGTGGGGCCGAGCAGTTCTTC.

The chain recombines TRBV10-3 with TRBJ1-1, with 9 nucleotides matching TRBD1. The CDR3 has 16 residues. The V gene end was trimmed by 8 bases and the J gene end by 5 bases; junction bases not matched to a gene: 15. Germline V gene sequence: CDR1 ENHRY, CDR2 SYGVKD. CDR3 amino acids: CAIQPPPGQGDTEAFF. CDR3 coding DNA: TGTGCCATCCAGCCTCCTCCGGGACAGGGAGATACTGAAGCTTTCTTT.

The rearrangement uses TRBV27 and TRBJ2-1; 10 bases fit TRBD2. V dropped 6 bases and J dropped 0; count of bases not matched to a gene: 14. The CDR3 has 19 amino acids. Germline V CDR1 and CDR2: MNHEY, SMNVEV (reference sequence). The CDR3 nucleotides are TGTGCCAGCAGCCAGAGGATTATCTTAGCGGGGGGCTCCTACAATGAGCAGTTCTTC. It is translated as CASSQRIILAGGSYNEQFF.

This chain connects TRBV6-5 to TRBJ1-2, with D tentatively TRBD1 (6 bases). The CDR3 is 13 amino acids. V gave up 2 bases and J gave up 6 bases, with 10 bases separating them. Germline lookup yields CDR1 MNHEY and CDR2 SVGAGI. Here the CDR3 DNA reads TGTGCCAGCAGTTACCGGACAGCAAATGGCTACACCTTC. Translated: CASSYRTANGYTF.

The genes are TRBV20-1 and TRBJ2-7; TRBD1 agrees at 8 bases. Unmatched junction bases numbered 7, after V lost 0 bases and J lost 3 bases. The CDR3 sequence is 15 residues long. The germline V gene has CDR1 DFQATT and CDR2 SNEGSKA (reference sequence). The CDR3 reads CSARDLRTGIYEQYF. CDR3 nucleotide sequence: TGCAGTGCTAGAGATCTCCGGACAGGGATCTACGAGCAGTACTTC.